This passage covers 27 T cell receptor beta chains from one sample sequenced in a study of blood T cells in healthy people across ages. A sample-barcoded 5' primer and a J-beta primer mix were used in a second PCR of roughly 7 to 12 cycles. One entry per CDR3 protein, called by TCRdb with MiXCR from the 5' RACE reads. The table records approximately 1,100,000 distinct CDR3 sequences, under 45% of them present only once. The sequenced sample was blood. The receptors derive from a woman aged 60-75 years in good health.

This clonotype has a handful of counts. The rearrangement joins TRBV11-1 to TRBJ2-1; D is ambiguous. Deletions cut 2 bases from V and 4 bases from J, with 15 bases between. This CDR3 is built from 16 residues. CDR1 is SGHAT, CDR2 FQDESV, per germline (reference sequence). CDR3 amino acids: CASSLSNQTAYNEQFF. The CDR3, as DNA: TGTGCCAGCAGCTTATCAAACCAGACTGCTTACAATGAGCAGTTCTTC.

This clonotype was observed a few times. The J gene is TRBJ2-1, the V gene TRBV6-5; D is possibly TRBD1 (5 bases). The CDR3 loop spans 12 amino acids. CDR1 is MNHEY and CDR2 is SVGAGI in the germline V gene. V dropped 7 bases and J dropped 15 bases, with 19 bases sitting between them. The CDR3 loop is CASTKTAIRWFF. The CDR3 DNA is TGTGCCAGCACCAAGACAGCGATTCGTTGGTTCTTC.

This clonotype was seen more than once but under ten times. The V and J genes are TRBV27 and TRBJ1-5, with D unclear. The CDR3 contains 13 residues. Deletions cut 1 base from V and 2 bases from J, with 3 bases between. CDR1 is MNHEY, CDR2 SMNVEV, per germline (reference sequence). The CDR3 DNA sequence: TGTGCCAGCAGTTTATTCGGCAATCAGCCCCAGCATTTT. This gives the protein CASSLFGNQPQHF.

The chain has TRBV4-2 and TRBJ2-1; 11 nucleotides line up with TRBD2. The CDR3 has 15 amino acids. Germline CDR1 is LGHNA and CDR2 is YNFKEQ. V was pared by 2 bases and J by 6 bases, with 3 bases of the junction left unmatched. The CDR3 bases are TGTGCCAGCAGCCAACTTAGCGGGAGGGTCAATGAGCAGTTCTTC. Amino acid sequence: CASSQLSGRVNEQFF.

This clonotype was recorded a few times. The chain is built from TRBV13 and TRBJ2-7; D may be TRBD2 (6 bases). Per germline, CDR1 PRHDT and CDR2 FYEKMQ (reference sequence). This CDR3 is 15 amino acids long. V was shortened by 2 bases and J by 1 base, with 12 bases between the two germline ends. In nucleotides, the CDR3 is TGTGCCAGCAGCTTATACGGCGGGAATTCCTACGAGCAGTACTTC. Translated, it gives CASSLYGGNSYEQYF.

In DNA, the CDR3 is TGTGCCAGCAGTTCCGGACAGGGGGGGATCGTGAGGGGCTACACCTTC. It is translated as CASSSGQGGIVRGYTF. The V call is TRBV27, the J call TRBJ1-2, with 10 bases that match TRBD1. The CDR3 sequence is 16 residues long. Germline assignment: CDR1 MNHEY and CDR2 SMNVEV (reference sequence). J was trimmed by 8 bases and V by 4 bases; bases with no gene match: 13.

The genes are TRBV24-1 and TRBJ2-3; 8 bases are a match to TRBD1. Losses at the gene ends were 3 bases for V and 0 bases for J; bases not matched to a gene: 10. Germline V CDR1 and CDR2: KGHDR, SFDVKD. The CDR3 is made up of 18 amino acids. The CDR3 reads CATSDRTPTGASTDTQYF. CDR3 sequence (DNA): TGTGCCACCAGTGATCGGACCCCGACAGGGGCTAGCACAGATACGCAGTATTTT.

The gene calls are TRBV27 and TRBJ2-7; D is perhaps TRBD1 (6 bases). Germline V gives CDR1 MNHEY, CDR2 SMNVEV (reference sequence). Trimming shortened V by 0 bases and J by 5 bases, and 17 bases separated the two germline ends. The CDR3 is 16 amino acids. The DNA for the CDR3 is TGTGCCAGCAGTTTATCCCTGGGGCAGGGGAACAACGAGCAGTACTTC. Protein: CASSLSLGQGNNEQYF.

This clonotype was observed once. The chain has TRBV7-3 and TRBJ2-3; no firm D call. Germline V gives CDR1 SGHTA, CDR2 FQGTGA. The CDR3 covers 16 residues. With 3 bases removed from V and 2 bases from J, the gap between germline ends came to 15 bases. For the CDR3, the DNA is TGTGCCAGCAGCTTCGGAGCGACGAGTAACACAGATACGCAGTATTTT. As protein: CASSFGATSNTDTQYF.

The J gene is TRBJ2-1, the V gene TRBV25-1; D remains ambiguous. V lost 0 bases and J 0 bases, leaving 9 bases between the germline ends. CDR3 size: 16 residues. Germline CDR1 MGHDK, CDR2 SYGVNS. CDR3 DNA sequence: TGTGCCAGCAGTGAATATGGGAAGAGCTCCTACAATGAGCAGTTCTTC. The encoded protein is CASSEYGKSSYNEQFF. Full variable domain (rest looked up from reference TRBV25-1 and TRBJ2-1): EADIYQTPRYLVIGTGKKITLECSQTMGHDKMYWYQQDPGMELHLIHYSYGVNSTEKGDLSSESTVSRIRTEHFPLTLESARPSHTSQYLCASSEYGKSSYNEQFFGPGTRLTVL.

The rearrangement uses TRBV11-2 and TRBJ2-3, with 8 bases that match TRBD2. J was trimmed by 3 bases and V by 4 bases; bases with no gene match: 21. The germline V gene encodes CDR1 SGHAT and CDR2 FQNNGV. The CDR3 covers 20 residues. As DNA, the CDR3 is TGTGCCAGCAGCTGCGCCCGACAGTCACAGCGGGAGTGCGAGACAGATACGCAGTATTTT. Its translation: CASSCARQSQRECETDTQYF.

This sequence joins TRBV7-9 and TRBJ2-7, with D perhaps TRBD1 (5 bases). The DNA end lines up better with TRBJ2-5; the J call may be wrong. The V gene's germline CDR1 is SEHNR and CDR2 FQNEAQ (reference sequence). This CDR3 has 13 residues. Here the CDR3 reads CASAWGYQETQYF. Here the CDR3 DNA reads TGTGCCAGCGCTTGGGGCTACCAAGAGACCCAGTACTTC.

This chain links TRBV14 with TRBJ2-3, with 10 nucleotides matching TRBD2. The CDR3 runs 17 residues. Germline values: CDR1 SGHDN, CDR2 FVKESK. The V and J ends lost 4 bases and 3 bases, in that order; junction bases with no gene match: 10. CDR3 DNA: TGTGCCAGCAGCCCCCGTGCTAGCGGGAGAGTTACAGATACGCAGTATTTT. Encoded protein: CASSPRASGRVTDTQYF.

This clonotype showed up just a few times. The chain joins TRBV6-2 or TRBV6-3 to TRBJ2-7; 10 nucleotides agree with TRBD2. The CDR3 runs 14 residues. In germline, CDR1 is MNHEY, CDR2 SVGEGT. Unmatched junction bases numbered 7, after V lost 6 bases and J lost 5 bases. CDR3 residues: CASSPSGSRNEQYF. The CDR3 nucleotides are TGTGCCAGCAGCCCTAGCGGGAGTAGGAACGAGCAGTACTTC.

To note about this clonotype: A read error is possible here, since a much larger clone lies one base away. The CDR3 region is CGVLGPTSGSVNEQFF. The CDR3 nucleotides read TGCGGCGTTTTGGGCCCCACTAGCGGGAGTGTTAATGAGCAGTTCTTC. The chain links TRBV29-1 to TRBJ2-1, with 11 bases fitting TRBD2. CDR1 and CDR2 from the germline V gene are SQVTM and ANQGSEA. CDR3 length: 16 residues.

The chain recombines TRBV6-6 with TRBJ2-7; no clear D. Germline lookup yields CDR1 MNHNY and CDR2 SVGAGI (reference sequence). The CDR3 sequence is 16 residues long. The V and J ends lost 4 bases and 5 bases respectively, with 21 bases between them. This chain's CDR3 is CASSFPGGLSQDEQYF. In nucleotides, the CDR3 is TGTGCCAGCAGTTTCCCCGGTGGTCTTTCTCAAGACGAGCAGTACTTC.

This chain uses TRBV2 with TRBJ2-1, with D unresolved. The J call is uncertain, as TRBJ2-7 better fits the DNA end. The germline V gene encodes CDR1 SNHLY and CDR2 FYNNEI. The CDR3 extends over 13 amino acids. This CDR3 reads CASSDSVYNKQYF. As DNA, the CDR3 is TGTGCCAGCAGTGATTCGGTCTACAATAAGCAGTACTTC.

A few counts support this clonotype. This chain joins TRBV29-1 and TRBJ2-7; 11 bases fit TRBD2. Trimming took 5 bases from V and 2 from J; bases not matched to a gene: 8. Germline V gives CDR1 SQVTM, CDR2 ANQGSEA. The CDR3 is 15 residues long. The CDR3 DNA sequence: TGCAGCGTTTTAAAACTAGCGGGAGTAGCCTACGAGCAGTACTTC. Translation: CSVLKLAGVAYEQYF.

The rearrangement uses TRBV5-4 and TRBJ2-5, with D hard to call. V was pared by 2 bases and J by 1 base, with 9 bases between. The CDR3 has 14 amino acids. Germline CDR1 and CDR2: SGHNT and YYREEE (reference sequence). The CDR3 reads CASSFWSVQETQYF. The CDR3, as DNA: TGTGCCAGCAGCTTCTGGTCAGTCCAAGAGACCCAGTACTTC. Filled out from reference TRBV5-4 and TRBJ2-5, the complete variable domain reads ETGVTQSPTHLIKTRGQQVTLRCSSQSGHNTVSWYQQALGQGPQFIFQYYREEENGRGNFPPRFSGLQFPNYSSELNVNALELDDSALYLCASSFWSVQETQYFGPGTRLLVL.

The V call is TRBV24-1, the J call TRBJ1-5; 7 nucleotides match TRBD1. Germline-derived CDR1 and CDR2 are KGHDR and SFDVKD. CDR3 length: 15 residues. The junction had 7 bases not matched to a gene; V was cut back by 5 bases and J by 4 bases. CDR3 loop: CATSGPGGDNQPQHF. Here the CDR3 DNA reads TGTGCCACCAGTGGCCCAGGGGGGGATAATCAGCCCCAGCATTTT.

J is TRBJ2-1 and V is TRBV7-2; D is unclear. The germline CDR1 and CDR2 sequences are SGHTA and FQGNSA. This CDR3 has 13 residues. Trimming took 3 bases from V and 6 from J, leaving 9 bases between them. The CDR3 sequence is CTSSLGMSNEQFF. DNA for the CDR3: TGTACCAGCAGCTTGGGTATGAGCAATGAGCAGTTCTTC.

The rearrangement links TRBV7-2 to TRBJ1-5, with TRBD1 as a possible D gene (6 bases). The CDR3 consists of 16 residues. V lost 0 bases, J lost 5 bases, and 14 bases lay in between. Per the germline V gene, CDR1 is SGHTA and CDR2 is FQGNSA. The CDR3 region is CASSLAPRGYYQPQHF. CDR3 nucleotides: TGTGCCAGCAGCTTAGCGCCCAGGGGCTATTATCAGCCCCAGCATTTT.

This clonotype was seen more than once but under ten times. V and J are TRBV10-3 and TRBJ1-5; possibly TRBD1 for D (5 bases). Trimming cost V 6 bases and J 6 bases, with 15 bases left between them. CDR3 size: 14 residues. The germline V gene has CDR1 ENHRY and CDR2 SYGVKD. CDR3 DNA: TGTGCCATCAGCGAAGGGACTGGACCTCAGCCCCAGCATTTT. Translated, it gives CAISEGTGPQPQHF.

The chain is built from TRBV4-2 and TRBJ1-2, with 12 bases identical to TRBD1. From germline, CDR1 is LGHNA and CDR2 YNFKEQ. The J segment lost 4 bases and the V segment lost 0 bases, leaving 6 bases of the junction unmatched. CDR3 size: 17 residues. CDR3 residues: CASSQDFQGQGAYGYTF. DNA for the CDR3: TGTGCCAGCAGCCAAGATTTCCAGGGACAGGGGGCCTATGGCTACACCTTC.

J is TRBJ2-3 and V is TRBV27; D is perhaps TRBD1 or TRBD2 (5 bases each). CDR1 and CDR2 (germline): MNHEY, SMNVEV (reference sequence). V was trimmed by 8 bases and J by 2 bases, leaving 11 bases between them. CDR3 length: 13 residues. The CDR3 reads CASAGTLTDTQYF. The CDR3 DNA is TGTGCCAGCGCCGGGACCCTCACAGATACGCAGTATTTT.

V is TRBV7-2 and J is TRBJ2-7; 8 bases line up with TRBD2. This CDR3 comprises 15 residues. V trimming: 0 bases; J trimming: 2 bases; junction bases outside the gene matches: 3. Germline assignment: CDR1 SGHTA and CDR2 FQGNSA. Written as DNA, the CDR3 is TGTGCCAGCAGCTTAGCCCTAGCGGGCCCCTACGAGCAGTACTTC. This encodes CASSLALAGPYEQYF.

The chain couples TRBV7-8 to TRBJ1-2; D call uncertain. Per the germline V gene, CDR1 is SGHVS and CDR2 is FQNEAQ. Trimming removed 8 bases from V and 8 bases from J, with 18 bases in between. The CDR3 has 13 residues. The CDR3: CASGAQPRTGYTF. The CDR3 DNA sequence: TGTGCCAGCGGCGCTCAGCCACGTACGGGCTACACCTTC.